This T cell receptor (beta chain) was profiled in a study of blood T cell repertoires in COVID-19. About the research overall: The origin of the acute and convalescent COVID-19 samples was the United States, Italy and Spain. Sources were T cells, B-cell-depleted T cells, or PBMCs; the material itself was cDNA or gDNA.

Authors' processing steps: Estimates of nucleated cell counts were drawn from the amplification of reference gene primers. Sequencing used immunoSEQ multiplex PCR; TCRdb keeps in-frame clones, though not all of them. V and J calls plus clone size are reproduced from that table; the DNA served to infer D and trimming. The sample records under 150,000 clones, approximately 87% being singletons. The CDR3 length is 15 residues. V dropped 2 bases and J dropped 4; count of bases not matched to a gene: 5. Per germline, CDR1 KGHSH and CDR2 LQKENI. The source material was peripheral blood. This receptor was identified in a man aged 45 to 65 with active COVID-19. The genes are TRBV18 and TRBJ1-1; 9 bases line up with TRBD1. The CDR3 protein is CASSPGTGMFTEAFF. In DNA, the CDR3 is TGTGCCAGCTCACCAGGGACAGGGATGTTCACTGAAGCTTTCTTT.